The clone carrying this T cell receptor (beta chain) was recorded a few times. This sample stems from a study of T cells in Graves' hyperthyroidism and ophthalmopathy. The CDR3 runs to 12 residues. Unmatched junction bases numbered 8, after V lost 6 bases and J lost 11 bases. Looked up from germline, CDR1 is SNHLY and CDR2 is FYNNEI. The CDR3 regions of TCR beta were amplified from RNA transcripts. The TCR CDR3 first-round RT-PCR relied on the HTBI primer set. One entry per CDR3 protein results from TCRdb running MiXCR on the multiplex PCR reads. The sample shows roughly 420,000 distinct CDR3 sequences, roughly 14% of them seen only once.

The chain has TRBV2 and TRBJ1-1; the match to TRBD1 covers 8 bases. The sample taken for sequencing was blood. This receptor was identified in a woman between 18 and 30 years old with Graves' hyperthyroidism. The CDR3 nucleotides read TGTGCCAGCAGCCGACAGGGGCTGGGCGCTTTCTTT. This encodes CASSRQGLGAFF.